This is a list of T cell receptor beta chains from one sample in a study of cytomegalovirus exposure and HLA in healthy donors. Assay used: immunoSEQ multiplex PCR; TCRdb lists only in-frame clones, some missing. The data contain 95,000 to 130,000 clones, 70% to 75% of them singletons. What was sequenced was PBMCs. These TCRs come from a woman in her late teens or twenties in good health and CMV-seronegative. Both conserved end residues are part of each CDR3.

v_call | cdr3_aa
TRBV28 | CASSSRFGTADPNLGYTF
TRBV5-1 | CASSLETGYGEQFF
TRBV28 | CASSLGARGNSPLHF
TRBV6-1 | CASSQGLDREGNQPQHF
TRBV6-1 | CASRGQADGGEAFF
TRBV19 | CASSIGQGVNQPQHF
TRBV28 | CASSLGGSNEQFF
TRBV30 | CAWSKGTGGPYEQYF
TRBV5-1 | CASSLEGTGGTETQYF
TRBV7-6 | CASSPTSGSTDTQYF
TRBV5-6 | CASSLGPRDTEAFF
TRBV2 | CASTRARGTEAFF
TRBV7-8 | CASSATGGVVGQYF
TRBV6-5 | CASSPHRVTEAFF
TRBV19 | CASRASGASTDTQYF
TRBV29-1 | CSVAVTGLNTIYF
TRBV25-1 | CASSGSGTGLYEQYF
TRBV15 | CATSRIGAFGANVLTF
TRBV6-5 | CASSYSPGRGNEQFF
TRBV19 | CASSDTGTGLEKLFF
TRBV28 | CASSPGVRGGYTF
TRBV4-1 | CASSQDRGFNGGYTF
TRBV2 | CASGGREVYGYTF
TRBV28 | CASSLLAGEPTGTQYF
TRBV27 | CASRDAHGTDYGYTF
TRBV15 | CATSRGDRLTEAFF
TRBV19 | CASSRQGNTDTQYF
TRBV7-9 | CASRTGGDGYTF
TRBV19 | CASATQMNTEAFF
TRBV28 | CASSLPQGADSGNTIYF
TRBV5-6 | CASSLDSYGYTF
TRBV6-1 | CASSELGASNEQFF
TRBV28 | CASSWQEGNTIYF
TRBV5-1 | CASSQDRENEVEYF
TRBV28 | CATRPGTGENTEAFF
TRBV5-4 | CASSLANEQYF